One sample yielded the 23 T cell receptor beta chains listed below, sequenced in a study of blood T cell repertoires in COVID-19. Profiled with immunoSEQ multiplex PCR; TCRdb holds only in-frame clones, not every one. Of around 59,000 clones listed, around 81% are singletons. Sequencing was carried out using peripheral blood. The source of these receptors is a man in his fifties or sixties with acute or convalescent COVID-19.

The gene calls are TRBV7-2 and TRBJ1-2; D gene ambiguous. The CDR3 spans 15 residues. Germline CDR1 is SGHTA and CDR2 is FQGNSA. V lost 4 bases to trimming and J lost 0 bases, with 12 bases between them. The CDR3 DNA reads as TGTGCCAGCAGCTCACCGGGAGGAGCTAACTATGGCTACACCTTC. Translating gives CASSSPGGANYGYTF.

The chain recombines TRBV7-9 with TRBJ1-5; TRBD1 agrees at 7 bases. The CDR3 loop spans 15 amino acids. The ends lost 3 bases at V and 3 bases at J; junction bases unmatched: 5. Germline CDR1 SEHNR, CDR2 FQNEAQ (reference sequence). CDR3 DNA: TGTGCCAGCAGCTTCGGGGACAGTGTCAATCAGCCCCAGCATTTT. Translated: CASSFGDSVNQPQHF. The variable domain in full, completed from reference TRBV7-9 and TRBJ1-5, reads DTGVSQNPRHKITKRGQNVTFRCDPISEHNRLYWYRQTLGQGPEFLTYFQNEAQLEKSRLLSDRFSAERPKGSFSTLEIQRTEQGDSAMYLCASSFGDSVNQPQHFGDGTRLSIL.

The CDR3 sequence is CAWRAGEYEQYF. In DNA, the CDR3 is TGTGCCTGGAGGGCAGGGGAGTACGAGCAGTACTTC. V and J are TRBV30 and TRBJ2-7; TRBD1 might be the D (6 bases). Germline CDR1 and CDR2: GTSNPN and SVGIG (reference sequence). Trimming took 3 bases from V and 4 from J, leaving 10 bases between them. This CDR3 contains 12 residues.

V and J are TRBV5-1 and TRBJ1-4; D remains ambiguous. CDR1 and CDR2 from the germline V gene are SGHRS and YFSETQ. The CDR3 has 14 amino acids. Trimming pared 2 bases from V and 4 bases from J, leaving 9 bases between. The CDR3 loop is CASSFADFNEKLFF. Written as DNA, the CDR3 is TGCGCCAGCAGCTTTGCGGACTTTAATGAAAAACTGTTTTTT.

This clone was detected a few times. The chain links TRBV19 to TRBJ2-1; D is ambiguous. CDR1 is LNHDA and CDR2 is SQIVND in the germline V gene (reference sequence). The ends were cut back, 0 bases at V and 8 bases at J, with 11 bases in the middle. The CDR3 totals 14 residues. The CDR3: CASSIDLSVDEQFF. As DNA, the CDR3 is TGTGCCAGTAGTATAGATCTTTCGGTTGATGAGCAGTTCTTC.

In its sample, this clone was seen once. This chain connects TRBV9 to TRBJ1-6, with D maybe TRBD1 (6 bases). The CDR3 runs to 18 residues. Per the germline V gene, CDR1 is SGDLS and CDR2 is YYNGEE. V was trimmed by 4 bases and J by 7 bases, leaving 24 bases between them. In nucleotides, the CDR3 is TGTGCCAGCAGCCCGTCCCCAGGCACCGGGACACTGAATTCACCCCTCCACTTT. Translation: CASSPSPGTGTLNSPLHF. Filled out from reference TRBV9 and TRBJ1-6, the complete variable domain reads DSGVTQTPKHLITATGQRVTLRCSPRSGDLSVYWYQQSLDQGLQFLIQYYNGEERAKGNILERFSAQQFPDLHSELNLSSLELGDSALYFCASSPSPGTGTLNSPLHFGNGTRLTVT.

This clone was seen more than once but under ten times. The CDR3 DNA sequence: TGTGCCAGCAGTTACTCACGGGACTATGCGAGGTATTTT. Its protein is CASSYSRDYARYF. The chain combines TRBV6-5 with TRBJ2-3, with 7 bases lining up with TRBD2. This CDR3 has 13 residues. The V segment lost 0 bases and the J segment 14 bases; nucleotides outside the gene matches: 8. Germline values: CDR1 MNHEY, CDR2 SVGAGI.

This clone was counted between two and nine times. This chain joins TRBV21-1 and TRBJ1-5; the table's D call, TRBD1, was not checked against the DNA. TRBV21-1 is marked as a pseudogene. The CDR3 loop spans 19 amino acids. The CDR3 spells CASSKQGQDEGYSNQPQHF. The CDR3 DNA follows: TGTGCCAGCAGCAAACAGGGACAGGACGAGGGCTATAGCAATCAGCCCCAGCATTTT.

V gene TRBV6-1 combines with J gene TRBJ1-2; unclear D gene. Germline V gene data show CDR1 as MNHNS and CDR2 as SASEGT. The CDR3 runs 12 residues. Trimming pared 2 bases from V and 7 bases from J, leaving 8 bases between. The CDR3 sequence: CASSERVSGYTF. In DNA form, the CDR3 reads TGTGCCAGCAGTGAACGGGTCAGTGGCTACACCTTC.

J is TRBJ2-3 and V is TRBV9; 8 positions agree with TRBD1. The V gene end was trimmed by 4 bases and the J gene end by 0 bases; junction bases not matched to a gene: 7. The germline V gene has CDR1 SGDLS and CDR2 YYNGEE. The CDR3 is 16 residues long. The CDR3 coding sequence is TGTGCCAGCAGCTCTCGGACAGGGTCAAGCACAGATACGCAGTATTTT. Amino acid sequence: CASSSRTGSSTDTQYF.

CDR3 in amino acids: CASSFQGSHEQYF. The DNA of the CDR3 is TGTGCCAGCAGCTTTCAGGGGTCCCACGAGCAGTACTTC. The genes are TRBV5-6 and TRBJ2-7; perhaps TRBD1 as D (6 bases). The ends were cut back, 2 bases at V and 5 bases at J, with 11 bases in the middle. The CDR3 loop spans 13 amino acids. From germline, CDR1 is SGHDT and CDR2 YYEEEE. Variable domain in full (rest from reference TRBV5-6 and TRBJ2-7): DAGVTQSPTHLIKTRGQQVTLRCSPKSGHDTVSWYQQALGQGPQFIFQYYEEEERQRGNFPDRFSGHQFPNYSSELNVNALLLGDSALYLCASSFQGSHEQYFGPGTRLTVT.

The chain couples TRBV6-5 to TRBJ2-7; D is perhaps TRBD1 (6 bases). The ends were cut back, 8 bases at V and 2 bases at J, with 13 bases in the middle. CDR3 length equals 13 residues. Germline CDR1 and CDR2: MNHEY and SVGAGI. CDR3 DNA sequence: TGTGCCAGCGGGGACATCCTAGCCTACGAGCAGTACTTC. It translates to CASGDILAYEQYF.

The rearrangement joins TRBV7-9 to TRBJ1-1; 7 bases are a match to TRBD1. In germline, CDR1 is SEHNR, CDR2 FQNEAQ (reference sequence). V lost 9 bases to trimming and J lost 4 bases; unmatched junction nucleotides: 8. The CDR3 runs to 13 residues. CDR3 nucleotides: TGTGCCAGTCTACAGGGGATTCGCACTGAAGCTTTCTTT. It is translated as CASLQGIRTEAFF.

The chain employs TRBV11-3 and TRBJ2-1; 7 positions agree with TRBD2. Trimming took 0 bases from V and 7 from J; bases not matched to a gene: 0. Germline values: CDR1 SGHNT, CDR2 YENEEA. CDR3 length: 13 amino acids. The DNA of the CDR3 is TGTGCCAGCAGCTTAGACGGGGGGAATGAGCAGTTCTTC. It translates to CASSLDGGNEQFF. The whole variable domain, remainder taken from reference TRBV11-3 and TRBJ2-1, is EAGVVQSPRYKIIEKKQPVAFWCNPISGHNTLYWYLQNLGQGPELLIRYENEEAVDDSQLPKDRFSAERLKGVDSTLKIQPAELGDSAVYLCASSLDGGNEQFFGPGTRLTVL.

The J gene is TRBJ1-1, the V gene TRBV6-5; D perhaps matches TRBD1 (6 bases). The V gene lost 5 bases and the J gene lost 0 bases, with 13 bases spanning the gap. The CDR3 contains 15 residues. Germline assignment: CDR1 MNHEY and CDR2 SVGAGI. CDR3: CASSLQGQLNTEAFF. The CDR3 region has the DNA TGTGCCAGCAGTCTCCAAGGACAGCTGAACACTGAAGCTTTCTTT.

CDR3 sequence reads: CASSQVGRGDVGDTQYF. CDR3 DNA sequence: TGTGCCAGCAGCCAAGTGGGGCGGGGTGATGTTGGAGATACGCAGTATTTT. V is TRBV14 and J is TRBJ2-3, with D perhaps matching TRBD2 (6 bases). Trimming left V 1 base short and J 5 bases short, with 19 bases between. CDR1 and CDR2 from the germline V gene are SGHDN and FVKESK. This CDR3 comprises 17 residues.

The rearrangement joins TRBV7-3 to TRBJ2-3; the match to TRBD2 covers 10 bases. This CDR3 contains 18 residues. V was clipped by 1 base and J by 5 bases; unmatched bases: 12. CDR1 is SGHTA and CDR2 is FQGTGA in the germline V gene. The CDR3 coding sequence is TGTGCCAGCAGCTTAAAGTCTCCTAGCGGGGGTTCGGGAGATACGCAGTATTTT. Protein product: CASSLKSPSGGSGDTQYF.

J is TRBJ2-3 and V is TRBV6-5, with D perhaps matching TRBD1 (6 bases). This CDR3 spans 13 amino acids. Trimming removed 7 bases from V and 3 bases from J, with 11 bases in between. Germline CDR1 and CDR2: MNHEY and SVGAGI. CDR3 sequence reads: CASTRTETDTQYF. The CDR3 DNA reads TGTGCCAGCACGAGGACAGAAACAGATACGCAGTATTTT.

This clone has a handful of counts. This chain links TRBV5-4 with TRBJ1-6; TRBD1 aligns across 9 bases. CDR3 length: 15 residues. Per germline, CDR1 SGHNT and CDR2 YYREEE (reference sequence). V lost 3 bases to trimming and J lost 10 bases; unmatched junction nucleotides: 8. The CDR3 DNA is TGTGCCAGCAGCTGGGGGGGACAGGGAGCCTCACCCCTCCACTTT. Protein sequence: CASSWGGQGASPLHF.

The genes are TRBV24-1 and TRBJ1-5, with no clear D. V shed 7 bases and J shed 4 bases, with 16 bases lying between them. The CDR3 has 15 residues. In germline, CDR1 is KGHDR, CDR2 SFDVKD. The CDR3 nucleotides read TGTGCCACCAGGAGGAGAGGTATTAGGAATCAGCCCCAGCATTTT. This gives the protein CATRRRGIRNQPQHF.

The V and J genes are TRBV11-2 and TRBJ2-3; D uncertain. The germline V gene encodes CDR1 SGHAT and CDR2 FQNNGV. With 7 bases removed from V and 7 bases from J, the gap between germline ends came to 18 bases. There are 14 residues in the CDR3. DNA of the CDR3: TGTGCCAGCACCCTGGGCAGGTTGGCACATACGCAGTATTTT. Its translation is CASTLGRLAHTQYF.

This clone was recorded once. The chain has TRBV2 and TRBJ1-6; 9 nucleotides align to TRBD1. After removal of 6 bases from V and 7 bases from J, the junction contained 4 bases not matched to a gene. CDR3 length equals 14 residues. CDR1 is SNHLY and CDR2 is FYNNEI in the germline V gene. The CDR3 region is CASRVDRGNSPLHF. CDR3 nucleotides: TGTGCCAGCAGGGTGGACAGGGGAAATTCACCCCTCCACTTT.

The V call is TRBV7-3, the J call TRBJ2-5; 7 nucleotides agree with TRBD2. The germline CDR1 and CDR2 sequences are SGHTA and FQGTGA. Trimming removed 2 bases from V and 2 bases from J; junction bases left unmatched: 8. This CDR3 has 16 residues. CDR3 residues: CASSLGGSSGQETQYF. Written as DNA, the CDR3 is TGTGCCAGCAGCTTAGGTGGTTCTAGCGGTCAAGAGACCCAGTACTTC.